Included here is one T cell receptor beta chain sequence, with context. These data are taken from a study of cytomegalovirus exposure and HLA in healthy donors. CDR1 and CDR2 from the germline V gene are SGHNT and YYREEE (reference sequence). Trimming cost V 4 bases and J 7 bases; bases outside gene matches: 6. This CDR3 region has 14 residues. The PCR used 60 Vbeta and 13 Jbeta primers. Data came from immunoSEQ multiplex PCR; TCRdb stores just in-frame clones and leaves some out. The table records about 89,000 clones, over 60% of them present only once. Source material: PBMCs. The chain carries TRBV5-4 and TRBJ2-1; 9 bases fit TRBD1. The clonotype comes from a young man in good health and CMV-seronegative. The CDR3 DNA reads TGTGCCAGCAGCCACCCGACAGGGGGGAATGAGCAGTTCTTC. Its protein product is CASSHPTGGNEQFF.